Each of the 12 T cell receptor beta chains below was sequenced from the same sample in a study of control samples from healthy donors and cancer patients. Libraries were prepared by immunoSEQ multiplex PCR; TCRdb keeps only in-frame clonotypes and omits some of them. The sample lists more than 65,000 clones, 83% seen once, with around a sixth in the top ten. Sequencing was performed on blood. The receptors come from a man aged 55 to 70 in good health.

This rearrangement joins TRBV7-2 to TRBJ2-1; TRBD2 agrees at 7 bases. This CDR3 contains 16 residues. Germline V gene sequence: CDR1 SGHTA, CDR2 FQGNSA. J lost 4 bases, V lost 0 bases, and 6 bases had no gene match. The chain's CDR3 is CASSLAVPSGYNEQFF. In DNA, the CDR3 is TGTGCCAGCAGCTTAGCGGTGCCTAGCGGATACAATGAGCAGTTCTTC.

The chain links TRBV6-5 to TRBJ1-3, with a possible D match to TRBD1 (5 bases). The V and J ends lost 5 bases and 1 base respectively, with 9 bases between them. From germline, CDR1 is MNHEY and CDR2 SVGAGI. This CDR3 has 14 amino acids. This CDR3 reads CASSSGGSGNTIYF. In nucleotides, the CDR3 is TGTGCCAGCAGTAGCGGGGGATCTGGAAACACCATATATTTT.

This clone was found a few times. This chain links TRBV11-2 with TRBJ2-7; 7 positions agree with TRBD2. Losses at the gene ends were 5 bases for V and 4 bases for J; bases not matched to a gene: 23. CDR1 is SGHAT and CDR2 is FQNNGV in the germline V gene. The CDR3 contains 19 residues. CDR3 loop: CASSPRWGGTARGSYEQYF. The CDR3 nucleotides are TGTGCCAGCAGCCCCCGATGGGGGGGGACCGCCCGGGGATCATACGAGCAGTACTTC.

The CDR3 sequence is CASSVPGQGQETQYF. In DNA, the CDR3 is TGTGCCAGCAGTGTACCGGGACAGGGGCAAGAGACCCAGTACTTC. The V and J genes are TRBV6-2 or TRBV6-3 and TRBJ2-5; TRBD1 matches 10 bases. This CDR3 has 15 amino acids. Trimming at V came to 5 bases and at J to 2 bases, leaving 5 bases not matched to a gene. Germline loops: CDR1 MNHEY, CDR2 SVGEGT.

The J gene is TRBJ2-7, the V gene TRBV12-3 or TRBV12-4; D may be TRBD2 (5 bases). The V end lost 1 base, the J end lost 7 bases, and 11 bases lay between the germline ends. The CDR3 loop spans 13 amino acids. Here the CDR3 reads CASSLGPRGEQYF. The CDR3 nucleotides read TGTGCCAGCAGTTTAGGACCCCGAGGGGAGCAGTACTTC.

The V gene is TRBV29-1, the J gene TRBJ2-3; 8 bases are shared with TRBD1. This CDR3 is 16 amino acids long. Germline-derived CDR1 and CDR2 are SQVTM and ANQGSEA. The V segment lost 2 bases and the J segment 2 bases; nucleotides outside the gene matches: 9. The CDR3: CSVELNRGTFTDTQYF. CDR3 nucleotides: TGCAGCGTTGAATTAAACAGGGGGACGTTCACAGATACGCAGTATTTT.

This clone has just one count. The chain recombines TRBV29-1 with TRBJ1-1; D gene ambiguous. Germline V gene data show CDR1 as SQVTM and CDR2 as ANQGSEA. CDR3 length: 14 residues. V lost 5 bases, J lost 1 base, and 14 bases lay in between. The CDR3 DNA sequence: TGCAGCGTTAAGATACTTGCTTCGAACACTGAAGCTTTCTTT. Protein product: CSVKILASNTEAFF.

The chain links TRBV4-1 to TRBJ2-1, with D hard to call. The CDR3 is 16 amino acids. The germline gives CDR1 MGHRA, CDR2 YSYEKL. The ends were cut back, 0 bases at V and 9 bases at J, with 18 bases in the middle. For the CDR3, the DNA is TGCGCCAGCAGCCAAGATCAAGCTAGTCTAGTGGGTGAGCAGTTCTTC. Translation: CASSQDQASLVGEQFF.

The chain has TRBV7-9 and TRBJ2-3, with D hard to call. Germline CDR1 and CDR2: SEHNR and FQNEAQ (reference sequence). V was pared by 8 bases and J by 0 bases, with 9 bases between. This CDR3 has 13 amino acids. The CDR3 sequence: CASVLSSTDTQYF. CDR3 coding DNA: TGTGCCAGCGTGTTGTCTAGCACAGATACGCAGTATTTT.

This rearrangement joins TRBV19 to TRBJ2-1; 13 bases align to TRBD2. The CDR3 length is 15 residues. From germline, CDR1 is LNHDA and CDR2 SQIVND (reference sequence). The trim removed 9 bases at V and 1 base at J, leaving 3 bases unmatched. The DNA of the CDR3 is TGTGCCAGAAGGACTAGCGGGAGTTCCTACAATGAGCAGTTCTTC. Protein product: CARRTSGSSYNEQFF.

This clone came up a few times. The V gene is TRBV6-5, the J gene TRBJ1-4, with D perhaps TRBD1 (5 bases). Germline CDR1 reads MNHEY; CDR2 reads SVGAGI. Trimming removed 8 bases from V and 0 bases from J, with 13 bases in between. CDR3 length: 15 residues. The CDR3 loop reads CASGAGLATNEKLFF. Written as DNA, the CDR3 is TGTGCCAGCGGGGCAGGACTTGCAACTAATGAAAAACTGTTTTTT.

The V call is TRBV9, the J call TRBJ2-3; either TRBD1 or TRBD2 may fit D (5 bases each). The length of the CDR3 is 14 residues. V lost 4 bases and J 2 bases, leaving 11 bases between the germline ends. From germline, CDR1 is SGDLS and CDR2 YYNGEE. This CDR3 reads CASSMGVYTDTQYF. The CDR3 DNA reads TGTGCCAGCAGCATGGGGGTATACACAGATACGCAGTATTTT.